This entry features one T cell receptor (beta chain) sequence. These data come from a study of blood T cell repertoires in COVID-19. Study details: Some COVID-19 samples were acute and others convalescent; all came from the United States, Italy and Spain.

Per the authors' pipeline: The assay estimated nucleated cells by amplifying reference gene primers. Assay: immunoSEQ multiplex PCR; the TCRdb copy retains only in-frame clones and omits some. That table furnishes V, J and clone size, whereas the DNA furnished D and trimming. The data hold about 200,000 clones, with around 84% observed a single time. V lost 1 base to trimming and J lost 8 bases; unmatched junction nucleotides: 13. The CDR3 length is 18 residues. Germline V gene lookup returns CDR1 LGHDT and CDR2 YNNKEL (reference sequence). This chain connects TRBV3-1 (or the pseudogene TRBV3-2) to TRBJ1-4, with 10 bases matching TRBD1. Sequences were obtained from peripheral blood. This receptor was identified in a man older than 75 with acute or convalescent COVID-19. CDR3: CASSQGTGGKGLNEKLFF. The CDR3, as DNA: TGTGCCAGCAGCCAAGGGACAGGGGGTAAAGGGTTGAACGAAAAACTGTTTTTT.